This TCR beta chain was obtained from a study of T-cell reconstitution after alpha-beta-depleted transplantation in children. General observations from the study: As was reported, about two months after transplant, alpha-beta T cells came from several hundred expanded graft clones. Diversity of TCRbeta at day 60 was high in some patients, arising from surviving recipient T cells and thymic progenitors. The authors attributed T-cell counts and diversity one year after transplant mostly to newly produced T cells.

This clonotype was observed at least ten times. Its antigen remains unidentified. It was with unique molecular identifiers that the TCRbeta library was prepared. TCRdb processed the PCR reads anew with MiXCR; each CDR3 protein has one entry. The sample records about a million distinct CDR3 sequences, 25% to 35% being singletons. Germline CDR1 and CDR2: MNHNS and SASEGT. The V and J ends lost 6 bases and 2 bases, in that order; junction bases with no gene match: 4. The CDR3 loop spans 13 amino acids. This TCR was sampled from a boy in the first two years of life who had a stem cell transplant for SCID, so the T cells may come from the graft donor. The chain employs TRBV6-1 and TRBJ2-7, with 7 bases that match TRBD1. The starting material was PBMCs, mostly from graft donor cells, obtained 360 days after TCRalphabeta/CD19-depleted stem cell transplant. The CDR3 region is CASRRDRAYEQYF. In DNA, the CDR3 is TGTGCCAGCAGAAGGGACAGAGCCTACGAGCAGTACTTC.